The 21 T cell receptor beta chains listed next were all sequenced from one sample in a study of blood T cell repertoires in COVID-19. Using immunoSEQ multiplex PCR, the repertoire was profiled, and TCRdb retains in-frame clones only, with some absent. The table lists around 480,000 clones, 75% to 90% of them singletons. Sequencing used PBMCs or T cells enriched from blood (not recorded which). These receptors all stem from a woman younger than 30 who had recovered from COVID-19.

This sequence joins TRBV7-9 and TRBJ2-1; 7 positions agree with TRBD2. This CDR3 has 16 amino acids. The V and J ends lost 1 base and 7 bases, in that order; junction bases with no gene match: 10. The germline V gene encodes CDR1 SEHNR and CDR2 FQNEAQ (reference sequence). The CDR3 bases are TGTGCCAGCAGCTTAGTGGGAGGGGTAGAGGGAAATGAGCAGTTCTTC. This sequence encodes CASSLVGGVEGNEQFF.

The V and J genes are TRBV29-1 and TRBJ2-3; TRBD1 matches at 9 bases. Germline values: CDR1 SQVTM, CDR2 ANQGSEA. J gave up 4 bases and V 4 bases, and 9 bases lay outside the gene matches. The CDR3 is made up of 15 amino acids. The CDR3 loop is CSVAEPGTGPDTQYF. The DNA for the CDR3 is TGCAGCGTTGCGGAGCCCGGGACAGGGCCAGATACGCAGTATTTT.

This chain uses TRBV10-2 with TRBJ2-7, with a tentative D call TRBD2 (6 bases). The CDR3 totals 14 residues. The V and J ends lost 0 bases and 5 bases respectively, with 11 bases between them. The germline V gene encodes CDR1 WSHSY and CDR2 SAAADI. CDR3 sequence reads: CASSESRGGHEQYF. As DNA, the CDR3 is TGCGCCAGCAGTGAGTCTCGGGGAGGCCACGAGCAGTACTTC.

The chain combines TRBV29-1 with TRBJ1-1; no clear D. The CDR3 totals 11 residues. Germline lookup yields CDR1 SQVTM and CDR2 ANQGSEA. Written as DNA, the CDR3 is TGCACCTTTCTGGCGGGGACTGAAGCTTTCTTT. This encodes CTFLAGTEAFF.

The chain couples TRBV19 to TRBJ1-1, with D unclear. The CDR3 is 15 residues long. CDR1 and CDR2 from the germline V gene are LNHDA and SQIVND (reference sequence). V was shortened by 0 bases and J by 2 bases, with 10 bases between the two germline ends. The CDR3 nucleotides are TGTGCCAGTAGTATAGATAGCAGAAGTAACACTGAAGCTTTCTTT. The encoded protein is CASSIDSRSNTEAFF.

The rearrangement uses TRBV5-1 and TRBJ2-1; weak D call: TRBD2 (5 bases). Trimming cost V 9 bases and J 6 bases, with 13 bases left between them. The CDR3 is 12 residues long. Germline values: CDR1 SGHRS, CDR2 YFSETQ. CDR3 coding DNA: TGCGCCACCGGACGGGAAGCCAATGAGCAGTTCTTC. The encoded protein is CATGREANEQFF.

The gene calls are TRBV6-5 and TRBJ1-2; 10 bases align to TRBD1. Germline V lookup: CDR1 MNHEY, CDR2 SVGAGI. CDR3 size: 14 residues. V was clipped by 2 bases and J by 8 bases; unmatched bases: 5. The CDR3 protein is CASSYRGTGVGYTF. CDR3 coding DNA: TGTGCCAGCAGTTACAGGGGGACAGGGGTCGGCTACACCTTC.

V gene TRBV18 combines with J gene TRBJ2-7, with TRBD1 matching over 9 bases. This CDR3 spans 14 amino acids. V trimming: 2 bases; J trimming: 6 bases; junction bases outside the gene matches: 5. Germline assignment: CDR1 KGHSH and CDR2 LQKENI. The CDR3 DNA follows: TGTGCCAGCTCACCAATTTCGACAGGGGGCGAGCAGTACTTC. This sequence encodes CASSPISTGGEQYF.

V usage is TRBV10-1 and J usage is TRBJ1-4, with 9 bases fitting TRBD1. The V and J ends lost 3 bases and 5 bases, in that order; junction bases with no gene match: 4. The CDR3 has 15 amino acids. Germline-derived CDR1 and CDR2 are WNHNN and SYGVQD (reference sequence). The CDR3 reads CASSDPGQGNEKLFF. The DNA of the CDR3 is TGCGCCAGCAGTGATCCGGGACAGGGAAATGAAAAACTGTTTTTT.

A word on this clone: Other DNA sequences in the sample encode the same CDR3. The chain couples TRBV4-1 to TRBJ1-2; D ambiguous. V gave up 1 base and J gave up 2 bases, with 11 bases separating them. Germline CDR1 is MGHRA and CDR2 is YSYEKL. The CDR3 contains 15 residues. The CDR3 DNA follows: TGCGCCAGCAGCCAAGGCACGGGAGGGAACTATGGCTACACCTTC. Its translation is CASSQGTGGNYGYTF.

As regards this clone: Other DNA sequences in this sample translate to the same CDR3. The chain combines TRBV5-1 with TRBJ2-1, with 7 bases fitting TRBD2. The germline V gene has CDR1 SGHRS and CDR2 YFSETQ. The CDR3 is 15 residues long. The ends lost 0 bases at V and 2 bases at J; junction bases unmatched: 2. CDR3 DNA sequence: TGCGCCAGCAGCTTGGTTGGGGGGGCCTACAATGAGCAGTTCTTC. Translation gives CASSLVGGAYNEQFF.

The gene calls are TRBV6-1 and TRBJ1-1; possible D gene TRBD1, 6 bases. CDR3 length equals 15 residues. V shed 5 bases and J shed 5 bases, with 18 bases lying between them. CDR1 MNHNS and CDR2 SASEGT come from the germline V gene. The CDR3 is CASSPLQGRGTEAFF. The CDR3 nucleotides read TGTGCCAGCAGTCCCCTTCAGGGGCGAGGAACTGAAGCTTTCTTT.

The chain couples TRBV7-6 to TRBJ2-2, with D hard to call. The length of the CDR3 is 15 residues. Trimming took 5 bases from V and 4 from J, leaving 14 bases between them. Germline CDR1 reads SGHVS; CDR2 reads FNYEAQ. The CDR3 DNA follows: TGTGCCAGCAGCCGAATTACTGGGCCCACCGGGGAGCTGTTTTTT. Encoded protein: CASSRITGPTGELFF.

This clone was detected only a few times. The chain carries TRBV5-5 and TRBJ1-5; D unresolved. Germline loops: CDR1 SGHKS, CDR2 YYEKEE (reference sequence). The CDR3 has 15 residues. The germline V and J ends were trimmed by 2 bases and 3 bases, with 12 bases remaining between them. CDR3 in amino acids: CASSFRQALNQPQHF. As DNA, the CDR3 is TGTGCCAGCAGCTTTCGGCAGGCCCTCAATCAGCCCCAGCATTTT. The full variable domain, completed using reference TRBV5-5 and TRBJ1-5, is DAGVTQSPTHLIKTRGQQVTLRCSPISGHKSVSWYQQVLGQGPQFIFQYYEKEERGRGNFPDRFSARQFPNYSSELNVNALLLGDSALYLCASSFRQALNQPQHFGDGTRLSIL.

The chain recombines TRBV3-1 (or the pseudogene TRBV3-2) with TRBJ2-3; 15 bases agree with TRBD2. Germline lookup yields CDR1 LGHDT and CDR2 YNNKEL (reference sequence). V dropped 6 bases and J dropped 2; count of bases not matched to a gene: 9. The CDR3 has 18 residues. The CDR3 is CASSRPGTSGGTTDTQYF. DNA for the CDR3: TGTGCCAGCAGTCGTCCCGGGACTAGCGGGGGGACCACAGATACGCAGTATTTT.

Points on this clone: The sample holds other DNA sequences that translate to the same CDR3. The chain recombines TRBV7-2 with TRBJ2-7, with a possible D match to TRBD2 (7 bases). CDR1 and CDR2 from the germline V gene are SGHTA and FQGNSA. The length of the CDR3 is 14 residues. Deletions cut 0 bases from V and 2 bases from J, with 8 bases between. The chain's CDR3 is CASSLAGGPYEQYF. The CDR3 bases are TGTGCCAGCAGCTTAGCGGGGGGGCCCTACGAGCAGTACTTC.

The chain has TRBV7-9 and TRBJ1-2, with 12 bases aligning to TRBD1. This CDR3 is built from 17 residues. V dropped 7 bases and J dropped 7; count of bases not matched to a gene: 16. The germline V gene encodes CDR1 SEHNR and CDR2 FQNEAQ (reference sequence). In nucleotides, the CDR3 is TGTGCCAGCACCAAACAAGGGGGACAGGGGGCAACTGGTGGCTACACCTTC. It yields the protein CASTKQGGQGATGGYTF.

V is TRBV2 and J is TRBJ1-2; no definite D call. V lost 8 bases, J lost 0 bases, and 16 bases lay in between. The CDR3 contains 15 residues. Germline CDR1 is SNHLY and CDR2 is FYNNEI. The CDR3 loop reads CASGRWQETNYGYTF. The CDR3 nucleotides are TGTGCCAGCGGGAGGTGGCAGGAAACTAACTATGGCTACACCTTC.

J is TRBJ2-7 and V is TRBV27; the match to TRBD2 covers 8 bases. Looked up from germline, CDR1 is MNHEY and CDR2 is SMNVEV (reference sequence). The CDR3 runs to 15 residues. After removal of 2 bases from V and 2 bases from J, the junction contained 5 bases not matched to a gene. CDR3 sequence reads: CASSLIRGGAYEQYF. CDR3 DNA sequence: TGTGCCAGCAGTTTAATCCGGGGGGGGGCCTACGAGCAGTACTTC.

The chain has TRBV2 and TRBJ2-3, with TRBD2 matching over 10 bases. CDR1 is SNHLY and CDR2 is FYNNEI in the germline V gene. The CDR3 extends over 13 amino acids. J lost 5 bases, V lost 5 bases, and 1 base had no gene match. CDR3 loop: CASSLAGGDTQYF. DNA for the CDR3: TGTGCCAGCAGTTTAGCGGGGGGAGATACGCAGTATTTT.

This chain joins TRBV27 and TRBJ1-1; D not certain. Trimming pared 4 bases from V and 3 bases from J, leaving 6 bases between. CDR1 is MNHEY, CDR2 SMNVEV, per germline (reference sequence). The CDR3 covers 12 residues. The CDR3 region has the DNA TGTGCCAGCAGTTACGACTACACTGAAGCTTTCTTT. Translating gives CASSYDYTEAFF.